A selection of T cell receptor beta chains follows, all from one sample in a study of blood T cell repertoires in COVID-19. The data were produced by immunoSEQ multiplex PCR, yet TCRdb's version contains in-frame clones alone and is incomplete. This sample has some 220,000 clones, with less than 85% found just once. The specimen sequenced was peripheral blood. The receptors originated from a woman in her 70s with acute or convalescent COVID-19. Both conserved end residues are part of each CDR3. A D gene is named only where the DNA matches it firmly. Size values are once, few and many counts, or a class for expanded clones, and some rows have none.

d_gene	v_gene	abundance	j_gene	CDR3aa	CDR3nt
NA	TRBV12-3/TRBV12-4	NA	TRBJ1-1	CASSPLTLTEAFF	TGTGCCAGCAGTCCCCTCACTCTCACTGAAGCTTTCTTT
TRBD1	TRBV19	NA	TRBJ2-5	CASSKGASPWQETQYF	TGTGCCAGTAGTAAGGGGGCGTCCCCTTGGCAAGAGACCCAGTACTTC
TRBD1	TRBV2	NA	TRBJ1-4	CASRSGQALNEKLFF	TGTGCCAGCAGATCGGGACAGGCCCTTAATGAAAAACTGTTTTTT
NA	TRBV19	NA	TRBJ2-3	CASSLATGWGSDTQYF	TGTGCCAGTAGTCTAGCGACAGGCTGGGGTAGTGATACGCAGTATTTT
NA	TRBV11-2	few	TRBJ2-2	CASSIQTVNTGELFF	TGTGCCAGCAGCATTCAGACAGTTAACACCGGGGAGCTGTTTTTT
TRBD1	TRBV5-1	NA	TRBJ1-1	CASSLGTGGSEAFF	TGCGCCAGCAGCTTGGGGACAGGGGGGTCTGAAGCTTTCTTT
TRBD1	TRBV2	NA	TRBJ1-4	CASSLTGAGEKLFF	TGTGCCAGCAGTTTGACAGGGGCTGGTGAAAAACTGTTTTTT
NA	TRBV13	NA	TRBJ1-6	CASSPEGQRGNSPLHF	TGTGCCAGCAGCCCAGAAGGACAGAGAGGTAATTCACCCCTCCACTTT
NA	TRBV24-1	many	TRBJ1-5	CATSDANQPQHF	TGTGCCACCAGTGACGCGAATCAGCCCCAGCATTTT
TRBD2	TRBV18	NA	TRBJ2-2	CASSPPSAGGTGELFF	TGTGCCAGCTCACCACCGTCAGCGGGGGGAACCGGGGAGCTGTTTTTT
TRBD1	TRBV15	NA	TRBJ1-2	CATSRAPGQVNYGYTF	TGTGCCACCAGCAGAGCCCCCGGACAGGTTAACTATGGCTACACCTTC
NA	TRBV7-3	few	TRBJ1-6	CASSSGPGGSPLHF	TGTGCCAGCAGCTCGGGTCCCGGGGGTTCACCCCTCCACTTT
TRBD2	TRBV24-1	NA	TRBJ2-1	CATSDPTSGGNEQFF	TGTGCCACCAGTGATCCCACTAGCGGGGGTAATGAGCAGTTCTTC
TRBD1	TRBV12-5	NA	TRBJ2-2	CASGWGTGSTGELFF	TGTGCTAGTGGTTGGGGGACAGGAAGCACCGGGGAGCTGTTTTTT
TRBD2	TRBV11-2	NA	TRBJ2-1	CASGAGLAWNEQFF	TGTGCCAGCGGAGCGGGACTAGCGTGGAATGAGCAGTTCTTC
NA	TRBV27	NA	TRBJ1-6	CASSYGGSYNSPLHF	TGTGCCAGCAGTTACGGGGGCTCCTATAATTCACCCCTCCACTTT
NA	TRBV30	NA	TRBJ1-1	CACTEGTEAFF	TGTGCCTGTACTGAGGGAACTGAAGCTTTCTTT
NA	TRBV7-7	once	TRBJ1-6	CASSLARGVLRNSPLHF	TGTGCCAGCAGCTTAGCCCGCGGGGTATTGCGGAATTCACCCCTCCACTTT
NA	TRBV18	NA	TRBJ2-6	CASSTDSSSSVLTF	TGTGCCAGCTCGACGGACAGTTCCTCGTCCGTCCTGACTTTC
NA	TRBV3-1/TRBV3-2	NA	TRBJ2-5	CASSLRIGETQYF	TGTGCCAGCAGCCTTCGAATCGGAGAGACCCAGTACTTC
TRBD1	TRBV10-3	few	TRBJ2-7	CAISDRGYEQYF	TGTGCCATCAGCGACAGGGGTTACGAGCAGTACTTC
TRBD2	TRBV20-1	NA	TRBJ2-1	CSASRGLAGGYNEQFF	TGCAGTGCTAGTAGGGGATTAGCGGGGGGATACAATGAGCAGTTCTTC
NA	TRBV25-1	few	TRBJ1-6	CASSEWGGGRTLHF	TGTGCCAGCAGTGAATGGGGAGGGGGAAGGACCCTCCACTTT
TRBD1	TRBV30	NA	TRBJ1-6	CAWSVRGQGRSPLHF	TGTGCCTGGAGTGTACGAGGACAGGGGAGATCACCCCTCCACTTT
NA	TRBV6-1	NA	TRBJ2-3	CASSERQMSTDTQYF	TGTGCCAGCAGTGAGCGGCAGATGAGCACAGATACGCAGTATTTT
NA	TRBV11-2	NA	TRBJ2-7	CASSSGVLPAYEQYF	TGTGCCAGCAGCTCAGGGGTCCTCCCAGCCTACGAGCAGTACTTC
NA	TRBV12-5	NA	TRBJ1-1	CASGNRENTEAFF	TGTGCTAGTGGTAACAGAGAGAACACTGAAGCTTTCTTT
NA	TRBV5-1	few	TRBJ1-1	CASSLMTENTEAFF	TGCGCCAGCAGCTTGATGACTGAGAACACTGAAGCTTTCTTT
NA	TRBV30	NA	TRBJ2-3	CAWSVAGPVDTQYF	TGTGCCTGGAGTGTGGCGGGGCCAGTAGATACGCAGTATTTT
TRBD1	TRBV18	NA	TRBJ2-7	CASSPKDRGLGVYEQYF	TGTGCCAGCTCACCAAAAGACAGGGGCTTAGGTGTCTACGAGCAGTACTTC
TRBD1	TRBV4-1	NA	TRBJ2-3	CASSPSSQGRGTDTQYF	TGCGCCAGCAGCCCCTCTTCACAGGGGAGAGGGACAGATACGCAGTATTTT
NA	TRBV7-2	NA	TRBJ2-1	CASSLPRNSHNEQFF	TGTGCCAGCAGCTTGCCTCGGAACAGCCACAATGAGCAGTTCTTC
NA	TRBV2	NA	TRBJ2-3	CASSEGLDTQYF	TGTGCCAGCAGTGAAGGTCTAGATACGCAGTATTTT
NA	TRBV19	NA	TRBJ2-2	CASSQTAITGELFF	TGTGCCAGTAGTCAGACAGCAATCACCGGGGAGCTGTTTTTT
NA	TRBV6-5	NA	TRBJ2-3	CASSIRGDTQYF	TGTGCCAGCAGTATTCGGGGGGATACGCAGTATTTT
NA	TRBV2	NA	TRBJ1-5	CASRRGPPGPQHF	TGTGCCAGCAGGCGGGGGCCCCCAGGGCCCCAGCATTTT
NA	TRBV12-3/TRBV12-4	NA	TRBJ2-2	CASSPRTIGELFF	TGTGCCAGCAGCCCGAGGACAATCGGGGAGCTGTTTTTT
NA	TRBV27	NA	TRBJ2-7	CASSLSSLASYEQYF	TGTGCCAGCAGTTTATCGTCCCTAGCTTCCTACGAGCAGTACTTC
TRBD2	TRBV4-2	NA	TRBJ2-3	CASSLGLAGGDDTQYF	TGTGCCAGCAGCCTGGGACTAGCGGGGGGGGATGATACGCAGTATTTT
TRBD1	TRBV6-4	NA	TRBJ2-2	CASSRATGSGTGELFF	TGTGCCAGCAGTCGGGCGACAGGGTCCGGCACCGGGGAGCTGTTTTTT
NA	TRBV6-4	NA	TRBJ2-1	CDTKRLPFDEQFF	TGTGACACTAAACGACTCCCATTCGATGAGCAGTTCTTC
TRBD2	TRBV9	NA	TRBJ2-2	CASSVTSGVAGELFF	TGTGCCAGCAGCGTGACTAGCGGGGTGGCCGGGGAGCTGTTTTTT
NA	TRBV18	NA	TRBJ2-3	CASSPHSRAPMQYF	TGTGCCAGCTCACCACATTCGAGGGCCCCGATGCAGTATTTT
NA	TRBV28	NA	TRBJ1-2	CASSTTDRQYTF	TGTGCCAGCAGTACGACAGACAGGCAATACACCTTC
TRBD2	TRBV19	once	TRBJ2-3	CASSLSGGVAADTQYF	TGTGCCAGTAGTCTAAGCGGGGGGGTTGCCGCGGATACGCAGTATTTT
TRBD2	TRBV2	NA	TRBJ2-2	CASRLAGGNTGELFF	TGTGCCAGCAGACTAGCGGGGGGGAACACCGGGGAGCTGTTTTTT